The entry that follows covers one T cell receptor beta chain sequence. TCRdb re-called the RT-PCR reads with MiXCR, one entry per CDR3 protein. The table lists around 700,000 distinct CDR3 sequences, approximately 14% of them singletons. Trimming took 6 bases from V and 9 from J; bases not matched to a gene: 10. The CDR3 runs to 15 residues. Germline loops: CDR1 MNHEY, CDR2 SVGAGI. This chain uses TRBV6-5 with TRBJ2-1; 11 positions match TRBD2. Specimen: memory CD4+ T cells from blood. The sequence came from a female donor in good health, serving as a healthy control. As DNA, the CDR3 is TGTGCCAGCAGGCTACTAGCGGGAGAAAAGAGTGAGCAGTTCTTC. Its protein is CASRLLAGEKSEQFF.